These 11 T cell receptor beta chains share one sample of origin, sequenced in a study of blood T cell repertoires in COVID-19. Assay: immunoSEQ multiplex PCR; the TCRdb copy retains only in-frame clones and omits some. This sample has 300,000 to 450,000 clones, with around 86% found just once. The sample taken for sequencing was peripheral blood. The receptor source for this set is a human donor in a cohort sampled during active COVID-19.

The chain combines TRBV5-1 with TRBJ2-7, with TRBD2 matching 7 bases. This CDR3 is built from 15 residues. Per the germline V gene, CDR1 is SGHRS and CDR2 is YFSETQ. The V gene end was trimmed by 5 bases and the J gene end by 0 bases; junction bases not matched to a gene: 8. The CDR3 spells CASRSIAGGSYEQYF. As DNA, the CDR3 is TGCGCCAGCAGGAGTATAGCGGGCGGCTCCTACGAGCAGTACTTC.

The gene calls are TRBV19 and TRBJ1-2, with 7 bases lining up with TRBD1. This CDR3 is 16 amino acids long. CDR1 is LNHDA and CDR2 is SQIVND in the germline V gene (reference sequence). Germline trimming cut 8 bases from V and 1 base from J; bases unmatched to any gene: 13. The CDR3 sequence: CASSVQGEDGNYGYTF. In DNA, the CDR3 is TGTGCCAGTTCTGTCCAGGGGGAAGACGGTAACTATGGCTACACCTTC.

This sequence joins TRBV30 and TRBJ2-2; D might be TRBD2 (6 bases). V was cut by 5 bases and J by 3 bases, with 19 bases left in between. Germline CDR1 and CDR2: GTSNPN and SVGIG (reference sequence). The CDR3 is 16 amino acids. In DNA form, the CDR3 reads TGTGCCTGGGGGCGGGGCGGAGTAATATACACCGGGGAGCTGTTTTTT. Translating gives CAWGRGGVIYTGELFF.

The count of this clone is one. The chain links TRBV24-1 to TRBJ2-7, with 10 nucleotides matching TRBD2. V shed 6 bases and J 5 bases; nucleotides not matched to a gene: 9. Germline CDR1 KGHDR, CDR2 SFDVKD. The length of the CDR3 is 15 residues. CDR3 nucleotide sequence: TGTGCCACCAGTCCTAGCGGGAGAACTACCCACGAGCAGTACTTC. Translation gives CATSPSGRTTHEQYF.

The genes are TRBV5-1 and TRBJ2-2, with D possibly matching TRBD2 (7 bases). The germline V and J ends were trimmed by 7 bases and 2 bases, with 15 bases remaining between them. The V gene's germline CDR1 is SGHRS and CDR2 YFSETQ. This CDR3 has 15 residues. The CDR3 DNA is TGCGCCAGCTCTGGGGGAGGGACAAACACCGGGGAGCTGTTTTTT. Amino acid sequence: CASSGGGTNTGELFF.

V is TRBV5-1 and J is TRBJ2-7; 8 bases match TRBD1. Unmatched junction bases numbered 4, after V lost 2 bases and J lost 6 bases. The germline V gene has CDR1 SGHRS and CDR2 YFSETQ. This CDR3 region has 13 residues. CDR3 nucleotides: TGCGCCAGCAGCTTTTCAACAGGGGGCGAGCAGTACTTC. Its protein product is CASSFSTGGEQYF. The complete variable domain, with remaining parts taken from reference TRBV5-1 and TRBJ2-7, reads KAGVTQTPRYLIKTRGQQVTLSCSPISGHRSVSWYQQTPGQGLQFLFEYFSETQRNKGNFPGRFSGRQFSNSRSEMNVSTLELGDSALYLCASSFSTGGEQYFGPGTRLTVT.

The chain is built from TRBV6-5 and TRBJ1-2, with 7 positions matching TRBD1. The V segment lost 5 bases and the J segment 4 bases; nucleotides outside the gene matches: 4. Germline V gene sequence: CDR1 MNHEY, CDR2 SVGAGI. The CDR3 is 13 residues long. The CDR3: CASSQDRSYGYTF. The CDR3 region has the DNA TGTGCCAGCAGTCAGGACAGGAGCTATGGCTACACCTTC.

CDR3 nucleotides: TGTGCCAGCAGTGAACGGCAGCGGGGGGGCACATACGAGCAGTACTTC. Encoded protein: CASSERQRGGTYEQYF. This sequence joins TRBV6-1 and TRBJ2-7; 10 bases match TRBD2. The V gene's germline CDR1 is MNHNS and CDR2 SASEGT. The CDR3 has 16 residues. Losses at the gene ends were 2 bases for V and 4 bases for J; bases not matched to a gene: 8.

The rearrangement joins TRBV4-1 to TRBJ2-7; perhaps TRBD1 as D (5 bases). V was trimmed by 1 base and J by 9 bases, leaving 13 bases between them. The V gene's germline CDR1 is MGHRA and CDR2 YSYEKL. The CDR3 spans 13 residues. The CDR3 DNA follows: TGCGCCAGCAGCCAAGTGGTAGGAACAGGGCAGTACTTC. Translating it yields CASSQVVGTGQYF.

This clone was recorded once. This chain connects TRBV6-5 to TRBJ2-1; 14 nucleotides match TRBD2. Germline-derived CDR1 and CDR2 are MNHEY and SVGAGI. This CDR3 region has 16 residues. Unmatched junction bases numbered 7, after V lost 2 bases and J lost 10 bases. CDR3: CASSYAGTSGSREQFF. The CDR3 DNA is TGTGCCAGCAGTTACGCCGGGACTAGCGGGAGTAGGGAGCAGTTCTTC.

The chain uses TRBV5-4 and TRBJ2-2, with 7 bases aligning to TRBD1. The CDR3 totals 16 residues. The germline V gene encodes CDR1 SGHNT and CDR2 YYREEE (reference sequence). The junction had 6 bases not matched to a gene; V was cut back by 2 bases and J by 2 bases. The CDR3 region is CASSFPRGSNTGELFF. CDR3 coding DNA: TGTGCCAGCAGCTTTCCCAGGGGGAGTAACACCGGGGAGCTGTTTTTT.